This T cell receptor beta chain was recorded in a study of read filtering for tumor transcriptome and immune sequencing. At the level of the study: DNase treatment preceded whole-transcriptome library preparation.

The library was built from around 0.4 ug RNA with molecular barcoded adaptors for alpha/delta and beta/gamma chains. Using its own MiXCR run on the reads, TCRdb lists one record per CDR3 protein. This table has 90,000 to 95,000 distinct CDR3 sequences, about 22% appearing once. V was clipped by 3 bases and J by 2 bases, with 6 bases between them. The CDR3 is 12 residues long. Per germline, CDR1 GTSNPN and CDR2 SVGIG (reference sequence). This clonotype was seen at least ten times. Material: a population of CD138-negative cells sorted from bone marrow. The TCR sequence derives from a donor at least 40 years old with multiple myeloma. J is TRBJ2-3 and V is TRBV30; no firm D call. In nucleotides, the CDR3 is TGTGCCTGGAGGGAGTACACAGATACGCAGTATTTT. This sequence encodes CAWREYTDTQYF.